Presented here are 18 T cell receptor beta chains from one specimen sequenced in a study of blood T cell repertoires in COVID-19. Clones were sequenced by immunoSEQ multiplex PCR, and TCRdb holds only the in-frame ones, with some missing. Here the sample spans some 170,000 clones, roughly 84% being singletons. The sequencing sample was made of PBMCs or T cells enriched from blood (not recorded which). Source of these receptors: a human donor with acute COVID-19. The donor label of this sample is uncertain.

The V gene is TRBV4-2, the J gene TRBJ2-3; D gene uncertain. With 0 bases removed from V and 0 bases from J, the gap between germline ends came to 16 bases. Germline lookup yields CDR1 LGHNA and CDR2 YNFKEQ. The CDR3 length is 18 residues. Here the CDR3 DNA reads TGTGCCAGCAGCCAAGATAGTATGGCGGTCCTTAGCACAGATACGCAGTATTTT. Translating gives CASSQDSMAVLSTDTQYF.

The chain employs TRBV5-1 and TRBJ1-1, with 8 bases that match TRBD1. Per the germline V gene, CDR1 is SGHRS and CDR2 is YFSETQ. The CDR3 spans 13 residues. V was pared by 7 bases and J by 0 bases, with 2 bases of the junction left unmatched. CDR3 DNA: TGCGCCAGCCACAGGGGGATGAACACTGAAGCTTTCTTT. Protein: CASHRGMNTEAFF.

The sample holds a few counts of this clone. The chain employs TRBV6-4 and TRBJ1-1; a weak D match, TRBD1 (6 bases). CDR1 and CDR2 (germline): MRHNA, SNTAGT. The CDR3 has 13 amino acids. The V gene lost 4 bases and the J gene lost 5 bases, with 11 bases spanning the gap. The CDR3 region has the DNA TGTGCCAGCAGTGGACAGGATCAAACTGAAGCTTTCTTT. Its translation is CASSGQDQTEAFF.

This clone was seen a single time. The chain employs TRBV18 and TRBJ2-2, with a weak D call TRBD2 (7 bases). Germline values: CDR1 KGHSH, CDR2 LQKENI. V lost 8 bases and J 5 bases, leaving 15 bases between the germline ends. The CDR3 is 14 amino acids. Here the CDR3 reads CASNLQGGTGELFF. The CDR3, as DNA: TGTGCCAGCAACCTACAGGGAGGGACCGGGGAGCTGTTTTTT. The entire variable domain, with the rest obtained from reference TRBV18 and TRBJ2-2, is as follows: NAGVMQNPRHLVRRRGQEARLRCSPMKGHSHVYWYRQLPEEGLKFMVYLQKENIIDESGMPKERFSAEFPKEGPSILRIQQVVRGDSAAYFCASNLQGGTGELFFGEGSRLTVL.

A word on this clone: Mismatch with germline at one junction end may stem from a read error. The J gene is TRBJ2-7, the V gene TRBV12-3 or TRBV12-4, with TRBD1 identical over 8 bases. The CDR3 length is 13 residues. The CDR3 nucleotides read TGTGCCAGCAGTTTAGGTAGGCAGGGGGCAAGCTCCTTC. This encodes CASSLGRQGASSF.

The CDR3 region is CASSMGTGPYEQYF. DNA of the CDR3: TGTGCCAGTAGTATGGGGACAGGGCCCTACGAGCAGTACTTC. The rearrangement links TRBV19 to TRBJ2-7; the match to TRBD1 covers 9 bases. The junction had 2 bases not matched to a gene; V was cut back by 3 bases and J by 2 bases. Germline lookup yields CDR1 LNHDA and CDR2 SQIVND (reference sequence). The CDR3 runs 14 residues.

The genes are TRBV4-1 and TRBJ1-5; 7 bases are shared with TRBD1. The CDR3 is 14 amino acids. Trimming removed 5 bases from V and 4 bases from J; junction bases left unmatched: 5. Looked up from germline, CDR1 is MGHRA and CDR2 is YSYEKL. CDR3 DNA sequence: TGCGCCAGCAGCGACAGGGCGCGGAATCAGCCCCAGCATTTT. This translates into CASSDRARNQPQHF.

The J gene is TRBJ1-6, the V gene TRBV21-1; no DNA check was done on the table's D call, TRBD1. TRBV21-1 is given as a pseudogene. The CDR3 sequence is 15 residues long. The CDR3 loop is CASSKAAGVGSPLHF. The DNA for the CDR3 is TGTGCCAGCAGCAAAGCGGCAGGGGTAGGTTCACCCCTCCACTTT.

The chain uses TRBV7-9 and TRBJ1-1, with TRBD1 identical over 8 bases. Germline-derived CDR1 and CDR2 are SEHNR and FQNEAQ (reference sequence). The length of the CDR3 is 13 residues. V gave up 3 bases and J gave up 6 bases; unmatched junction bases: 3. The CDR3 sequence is CASSFRGHSEAFF. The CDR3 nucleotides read TGTGCCAGCAGCTTCAGGGGGCACTCTGAAGCTTTCTTT.

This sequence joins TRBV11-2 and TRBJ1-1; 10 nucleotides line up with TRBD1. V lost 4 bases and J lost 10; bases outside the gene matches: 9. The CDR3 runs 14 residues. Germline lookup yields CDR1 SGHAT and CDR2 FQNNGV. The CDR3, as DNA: TGTGCCAGCAGCTCGCTACGACAGGGGGCGGGAGCTTTCTTT. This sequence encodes CASSSLRQGAGAFF.

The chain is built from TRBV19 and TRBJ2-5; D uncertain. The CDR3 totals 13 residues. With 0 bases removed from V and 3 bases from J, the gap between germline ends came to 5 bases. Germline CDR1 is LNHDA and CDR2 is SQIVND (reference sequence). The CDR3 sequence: CASSIDPEETQYF. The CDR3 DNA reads TGTGCCAGTAGTATAGATCCAGAAGAGACCCAGTACTTC.

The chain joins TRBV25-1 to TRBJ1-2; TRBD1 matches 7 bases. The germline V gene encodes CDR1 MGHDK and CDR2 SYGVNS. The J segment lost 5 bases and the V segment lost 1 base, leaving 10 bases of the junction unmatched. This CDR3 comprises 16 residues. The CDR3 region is CASSELNMEGAYGYTF. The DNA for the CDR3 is TGTGCCAGCAGTGAATTAAATATGGAGGGGGCGTATGGCTACACCTTC.

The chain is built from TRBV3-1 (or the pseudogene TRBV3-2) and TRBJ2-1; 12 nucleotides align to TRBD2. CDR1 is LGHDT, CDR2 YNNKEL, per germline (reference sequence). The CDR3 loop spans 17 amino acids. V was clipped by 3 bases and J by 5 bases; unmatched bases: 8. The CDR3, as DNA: TGTGCCAGCAGCCACCTACTAGCGGGGGGCCCTAACAATGAGCAGTTCTTC. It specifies CASSHLLAGGPNNEQFF.

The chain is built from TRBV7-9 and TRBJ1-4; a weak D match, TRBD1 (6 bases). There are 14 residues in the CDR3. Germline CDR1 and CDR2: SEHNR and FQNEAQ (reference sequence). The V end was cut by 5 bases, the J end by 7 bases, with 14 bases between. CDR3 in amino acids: CASSPDSLSEKLFF. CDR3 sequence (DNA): TGTGCCAGCAGCCCGGACAGTCTGAGTGAAAAACTGTTTTTT.

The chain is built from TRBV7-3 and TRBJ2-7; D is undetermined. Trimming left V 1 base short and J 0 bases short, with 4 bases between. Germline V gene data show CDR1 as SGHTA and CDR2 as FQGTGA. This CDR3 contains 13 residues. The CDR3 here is CASSLMSSYEQYF. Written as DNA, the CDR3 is TGTGCCAGCAGCTTAATGAGCTCCTACGAGCAGTACTTC.

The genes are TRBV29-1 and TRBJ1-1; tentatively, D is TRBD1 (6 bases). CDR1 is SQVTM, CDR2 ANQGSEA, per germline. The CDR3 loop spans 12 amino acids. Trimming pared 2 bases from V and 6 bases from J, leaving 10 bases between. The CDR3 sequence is CSVEPGDAEAFF. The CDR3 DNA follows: TGCAGCGTTGAACCAGGGGACGCTGAAGCTTTCTTT.

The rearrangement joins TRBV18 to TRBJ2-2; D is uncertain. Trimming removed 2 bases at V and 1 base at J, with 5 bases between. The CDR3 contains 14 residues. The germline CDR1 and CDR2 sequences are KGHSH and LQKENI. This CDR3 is CASSPTGNTGELFF. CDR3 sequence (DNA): TGTGCCAGCTCACCAACGGGGAACACCGGGGAGCTGTTTTTT.

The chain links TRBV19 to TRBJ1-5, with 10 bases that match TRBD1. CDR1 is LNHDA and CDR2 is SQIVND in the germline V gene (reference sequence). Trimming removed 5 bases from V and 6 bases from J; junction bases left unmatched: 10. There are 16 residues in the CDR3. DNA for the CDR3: TGTGCCAGTAGTGCCTCGACAGGGGGCGCGGGTCAGCCCCAGCATTTT. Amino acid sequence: CASSASTGGAGQPQHF. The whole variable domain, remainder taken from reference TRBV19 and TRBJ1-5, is DGGITQSPKYLFRKEGQNVTLSCEQNLNHDAMYWYRQDPGQGLRLIYYSQIVNDFQKGDIAEGYSVSREKKESFPLTVTSAQKNPTAFYLCASSASTGGAGQPQHFGDGTRLSIL.